The rows below give T cell receptor beta chains drawn from one sample of a study of early T cells in non-severe SARS-CoV-2 infection. TCRdb processed the 5' RACE reads anew with MiXCR; each CDR3 protein has one entry. This sample yields 55,000 to 70,000 distinct CDR3 sequences, of which roughly 11% are seen a single time; around 6.4% belongs to the top ten. The sequencing sample was made of whole blood. These receptors were taken from an adult who was a healthcare worker with PCR-confirmed SARS-CoV-2 infection or an uninfected control (not recorded which). Each CDR3 is given with its conserved first and last residue. The order of the fields is V gene, CDR3 protein.

v_gene: TRBV20-1; CDR3aa: CSARDDDTGTSYNEQFF
v_gene: TRBV29-1; CDR3aa: CSVSPRDRPQETQYF
v_gene: TRBV2; CDR3aa: CASTNRALSEKLCF
v_gene: TRBV6-6; CDR3aa: CASSPYVSTGNEQFF
v_gene: TRBV7-2; CDR3aa: CASSLRYPTDTQYF
v_gene: TRBV12-3/TRBV12-4; CDR3aa: CASSFGGDEQFF
v_gene: TRBV4-1; CDR3aa: CASSRIGGTYEQYF
v_gene: TRBV6-2/TRBV6-3; CDR3aa: CASSGLADPSYEQYF
v_gene: TRBV6-5; CDR3aa: CASSPSTANQPQHF
v_gene: TRBV19; CDR3aa: CASRTSGTETQYF
v_gene: TRBV20-1; CDR3aa: CSASKGYEQYF
v_gene: TRBV3-1; CDR3aa: CASSPMGLAEDNEQFF
v_gene: TRBV7-2; CDR3aa: CASSLGGTPYEQYF
v_gene: TRBV7-2; CDR3aa: CASSPGTGVAGANVLTF
v_gene: TRBV24-1; CDR3aa: CATSDPGAAEQYF
v_gene: TRBV7-2; CDR3aa: CASSLFSSYLVWHYYGYTF
v_gene: TRBV7-2; CDR3aa: CASSLGGRGETQYF
v_gene: TRBV9; CDR3aa: CASNGGAGGRTDTQYF
v_gene: TRBV6-5; CDR3aa: CASSYLADTEAFF
v_gene: TRBV7-9; CDR3aa: CASSKLATNYEQYF
v_gene: TRBV12-3/TRBV12-4; CDR3aa: CASSLEGFGYGYTF
v_gene: TRBV6-2/TRBV6-3; CDR3aa: CASRRGTGEETQYF
v_gene: TRBV20-1; CDR3aa: CSADRGHPYNEQFF
v_gene: TRBV10-3; CDR3aa: CAIRQGAGTEAFF
v_gene: TRBV7-3; CDR3aa: CASSYGTGTGATEAFF
v_gene: TRBV28; CDR3aa: CASSFPGDGYLEQFF
v_gene: TRBV11-2; CDR3aa: CASSLGQGNQPQHF
v_gene: TRBV24-1; CDR3aa: CATSDFAGGPPRDTQYF
v_gene: TRBV5-1; CDR3aa: CASSPRTSGTRDEQFF
v_gene: TRBV7-6; CDR3aa: CASSSGLAISRETQYF
v_gene: TRBV12-3/TRBV12-4; CDR3aa: CASRRLAGYNEQFF
v_gene: TRBV12-3/TRBV12-4; CDR3aa: CASSPPSSERAFF
v_gene: TRBV7-7; CDR3aa: CASSLGASSKNIQYF
v_gene: TRBV14; CDR3aa: CASSQAGGNEQFF
v_gene: TRBV20-1; CDR3aa: CSARQGSYNEQFF
v_gene: TRBV20-1; CDR3aa: CSARVSPSGRAQYF
v_gene: TRBV7-7; CDR3aa: CASSPLIGQTWTQYF
v_gene: TRBV20-1; CDR3aa: CSASVTSGRADTQYF
v_gene: TRBV28; CDR3aa: CASSLMRGRKADTQYF
v_gene: TRBV6-1; CDR3aa: CASPGTEAFF
v_gene: TRBV19; CDR3aa: CASGLAGLTDTQYF
v_gene: TRBV18; CDR3aa: CASSARGKLFF
v_gene: TRBV7-9; CDR3aa: CASSSDRQEQYF
v_gene: TRBV27; CDR3aa: CASSLMGGGELFF
v_gene: TRBV6-2/TRBV6-3; CDR3aa: CASSMDLGHHEQYF
v_gene: TRBV24-1; CDR3aa: CATSDLGTSGRNEQFF
v_gene: TRBV12-3/TRBV12-4; CDR3aa: CASSSGKEQFF
v_gene: TRBV29-1; CDR3aa: CSVRGTSGSTGELFF
v_gene: TRBV19; CDR3aa: CASSNRLAGHNEQFF
v_gene: TRBV20-1; CDR3aa: CSARMWVEAFNEQFF
v_gene: TRBV3-1; CDR3aa: CASSQAYFTGTGGEKLFF
v_gene: TRBV5-6; CDR3aa: CASSLPGQSEKLFF
v_gene: TRBV30; CDR3aa: CAWSTGTGAYEQYF
v_gene: TRBV3-1; CDR3aa: CASSPKVSGNTIYF
v_gene: TRBV3-1; CDR3aa: CASRKGTGGQETQYF
v_gene: TRBV7-8; CDR3aa: CASSLVGRGDYEQYF
v_gene: TRBV20-1; CDR3aa: CSAQKLAGGTDTQYF
v_gene: TRBV12-3/TRBV12-4; CDR3aa: CASSPRGIQTF
v_gene: TRBV2; CDR3aa: CASSRIRTGELFF